This paragraph reports one T cell receptor beta chain. One end of the junction does not line up with germline, which may come from a read error. Authors' processing steps: Scientists estimated how many nucleated cells there were by amplifying reference gene primers. TCRdb's table, derived via immunoSEQ multiplex PCR, lists solely in-frame clones and lacks some. From that table come the V and J calls and clone size; the DNA was used to work out D and trimming. The profile shows roughly 140,000 clones, over 75% of them singletons. The CDR3 is 15 amino acids. CDR1 and CDR2 from the germline V gene are SGHVS and FQNEAQ. This sample is drawn from a study of blood T cell repertoires in COVID-19. Background on the study: Donors in the United States, Italy and Spain gave samples during acute or convalescent COVID-19. The analysed material was cDNA or gDNA that came from T cells, B-cell-depleted T cells, or PBMCs.

This TCR derives from a middle-aged man with acute or convalescent COVID-19. Sequencing was done on a sample of peripheral blood. V gene TRBV7-8 combines with J gene TRBJ1-4; no firm D call. The DNA for the CDR3 is TGTGCCAGCAGCCTAGCGTCAGCAACTAATGAAAAACTGTTTTTT. It is translated as CASSLASATNEKLFF.